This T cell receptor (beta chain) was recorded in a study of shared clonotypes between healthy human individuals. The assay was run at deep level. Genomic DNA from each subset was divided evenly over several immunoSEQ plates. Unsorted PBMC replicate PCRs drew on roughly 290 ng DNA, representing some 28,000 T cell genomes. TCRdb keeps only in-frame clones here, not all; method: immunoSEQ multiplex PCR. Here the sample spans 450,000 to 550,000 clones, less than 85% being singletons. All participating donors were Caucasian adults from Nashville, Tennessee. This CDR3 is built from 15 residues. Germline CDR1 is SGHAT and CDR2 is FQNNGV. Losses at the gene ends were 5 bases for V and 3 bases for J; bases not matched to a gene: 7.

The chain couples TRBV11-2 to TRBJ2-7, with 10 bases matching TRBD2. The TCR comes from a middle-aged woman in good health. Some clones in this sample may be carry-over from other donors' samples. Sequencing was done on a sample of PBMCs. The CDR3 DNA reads TGTGCCAGCAGCGATGGACTAGCGGCATACTACGAGCAGTACTTC. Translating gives CASSDGLAAYYEQYF.